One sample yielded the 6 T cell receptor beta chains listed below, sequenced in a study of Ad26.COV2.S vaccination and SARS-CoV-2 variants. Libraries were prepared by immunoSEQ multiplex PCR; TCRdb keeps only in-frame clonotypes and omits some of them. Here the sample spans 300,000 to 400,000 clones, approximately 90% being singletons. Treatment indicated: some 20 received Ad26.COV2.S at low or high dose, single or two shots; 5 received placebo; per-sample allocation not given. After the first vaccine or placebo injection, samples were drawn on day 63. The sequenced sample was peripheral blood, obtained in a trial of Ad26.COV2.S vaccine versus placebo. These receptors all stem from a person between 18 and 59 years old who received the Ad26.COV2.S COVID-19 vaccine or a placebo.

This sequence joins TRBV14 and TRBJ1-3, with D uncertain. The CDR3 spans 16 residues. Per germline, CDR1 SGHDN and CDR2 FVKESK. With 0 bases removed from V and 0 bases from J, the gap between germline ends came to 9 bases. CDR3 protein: CASSQDLGYSGNTIYF. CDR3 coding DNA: TGTGCCAGCAGCCAAGATTTGGGGTACTCTGGAAACACCATATATTTT.

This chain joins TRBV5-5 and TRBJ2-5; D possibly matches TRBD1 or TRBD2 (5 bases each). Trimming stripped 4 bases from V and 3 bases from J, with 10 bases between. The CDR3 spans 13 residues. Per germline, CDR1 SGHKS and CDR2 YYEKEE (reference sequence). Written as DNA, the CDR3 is TGTGCCAGCAGCCCTATGGGGGAAGAGACCCAGTACTTC. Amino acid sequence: CASSPMGEETQYF.

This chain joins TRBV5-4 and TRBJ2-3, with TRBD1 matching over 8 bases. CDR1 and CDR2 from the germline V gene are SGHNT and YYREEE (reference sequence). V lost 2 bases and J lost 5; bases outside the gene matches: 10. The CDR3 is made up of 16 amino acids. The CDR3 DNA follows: TGTGCCAGCAGCTTATATAGTGGACAGGGCATAGATACGCAGTATTTT. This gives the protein CASSLYSGQGIDTQYF. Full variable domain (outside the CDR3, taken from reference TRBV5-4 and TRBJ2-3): ETGVTQSPTHLIKTRGQQVTLRCSSQSGHNTVSWYQQALGQGPQFIFQYYREEENGRGNFPPRFSGLQFPNYSSELNVNALELDDSALYLCASSLYSGQGIDTQYFGPGTRLTVL.

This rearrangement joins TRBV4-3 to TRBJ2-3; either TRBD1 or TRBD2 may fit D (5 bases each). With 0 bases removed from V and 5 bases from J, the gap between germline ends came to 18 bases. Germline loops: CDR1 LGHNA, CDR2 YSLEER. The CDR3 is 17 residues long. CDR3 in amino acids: CASSQDPGTPARDTQYF. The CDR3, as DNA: TGCGCCAGCAGCCAAGATCCCGGGACCCCAGCCAGAGATACGCAGTATTTT.

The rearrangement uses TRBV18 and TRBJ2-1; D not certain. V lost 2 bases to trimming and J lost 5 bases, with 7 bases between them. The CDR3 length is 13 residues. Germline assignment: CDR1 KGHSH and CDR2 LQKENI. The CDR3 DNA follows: TGTGCCAGCTCACCAAGCAAGGACAATGAGCAGTTCTTC. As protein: CASSPSKDNEQFF. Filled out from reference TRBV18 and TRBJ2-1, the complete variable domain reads NAGVMQNPRHLVRRRGQEARLRCSPMKGHSHVYWYRQLPEEGLKFMVYLQKENIIDESGMPKERFSAEFPKEGPSILRIQQVVRGDSAAYFCASSPSKDNEQFFGPGTRLTVL.

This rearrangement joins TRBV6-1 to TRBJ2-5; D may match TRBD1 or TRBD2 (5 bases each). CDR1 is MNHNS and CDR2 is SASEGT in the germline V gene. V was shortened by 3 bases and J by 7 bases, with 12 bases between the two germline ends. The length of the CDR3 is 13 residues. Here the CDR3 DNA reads TGTGCCAGCAGTGATTTTAGGGACGGGACCCAGTACTTC. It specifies CASSDFRDGTQYF.